These T cell receptor beta chains were read from a single sample in a study of blood T cell repertoires in COVID-19. The assay was immunoSEQ multiplex PCR, and TCRdb's table has in-frame clones only and misses some. The table lists 65,000 to 85,000 clones, roughly 87% of them singletons. The sample consisted of peripheral blood. The receptor source for this set is a man aged 50-60 years with active COVID-19. The CDR3 runs from the conserved cysteine through the conserved F or W. A D gene is named only where the DNA matches it firmly. Clone size appears in some rows only: once, few, many, or a class for an expanded clone.

d_call	clone_size	v_call	j_call	cdr3_length	cdr3_nt	cdr3_aa
.	.	TRBV6-6	TRBJ2-7	13	TGTGCCAGCAGTAAAGACAGGACCTACGAGCAGTACTTC	CASSKDRTYEQYF
TRBD1	.	TRBV5-1	TRBJ2-7	14	TGCGCCAGTACCTACGGGACAGGGAGCAGCGAGCAGTACTTC	CASTYGTGSSEQYF
TRBD2	once	TRBV27	TRBJ2-1	16	TGTGCCAGCAGTTTAAGCGGGGGGGCCGCCTACAATGAGCAGTTCTTC	CASSLSGGAAYNEQFF
.	once	TRBV12-3/TRBV12-4	TRBJ2-1	12	TGTGCCAGCAGTTTCAGTTACAATGAGCAGTTCTTC	CASSFSYNEQFF
TRBD1	.	TRBV3-1/TRBV3-2	TRBJ1-2	15	TGTGCCAGCAGCCCGGGACAGGGCTCGACCGACGGCTACACCTTC	CASSPGQGSTDGYTF
TRBD1	.	TRBV30	TRBJ1-2	11	TGTGCCTGGGGCCGGACAGGGAGCTACACCTTC	CAWGRTGSYTF
.	.	TRBV6-5	TRBJ1-1	15	TGTGCCAGCAGCCCCCCTCCCCTTATGAACACTGAAGCTTTCTTT	CASSPPPLMNTEAFF
TRBD2	.	TRBV7-2	TRBJ2-1	15	TGTGCCAGCAGCTTAAGAGCGGGGGCCCCCAATGAGCAGTTCTTC	CASSLRAGAPNEQFF
TRBD1	.	TRBV5-1	TRBJ2-2	16	TGCGCCAGCAGCCTGAGGACAGGGCCGAACACCGGGGAGCTGTTTTTT	CASSLRTGPNTGELFF
.	once	TRBV7-9	TRBJ2-2	15	TGTGCCAGCAGATTGACAGGCGTGAACACCGGGGAGCTGTTTTTT	CASRLTGVNTGELFF
TRBD1	.	TRBV18	TRBJ2-1	13	TGTGCCAGCTCTCGGGACAGGGGGCATGAGCAGTTCTTC	CASSRDRGHEQFF